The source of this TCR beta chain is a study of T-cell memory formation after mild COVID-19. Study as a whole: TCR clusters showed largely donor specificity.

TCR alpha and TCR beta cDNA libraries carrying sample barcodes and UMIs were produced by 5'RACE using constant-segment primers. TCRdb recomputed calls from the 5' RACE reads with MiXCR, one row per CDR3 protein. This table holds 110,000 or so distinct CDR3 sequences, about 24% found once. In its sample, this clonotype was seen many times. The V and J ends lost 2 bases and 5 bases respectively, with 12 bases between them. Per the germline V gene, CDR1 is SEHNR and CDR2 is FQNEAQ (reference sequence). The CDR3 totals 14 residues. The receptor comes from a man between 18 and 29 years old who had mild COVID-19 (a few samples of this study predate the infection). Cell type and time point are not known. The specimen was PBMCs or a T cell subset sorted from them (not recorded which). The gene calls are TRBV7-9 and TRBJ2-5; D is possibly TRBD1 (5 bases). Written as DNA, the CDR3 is TGTGCCAGCAGCTTACAGGGTTTTGGGGAGACCCAGTACTTC. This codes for CASSLQGFGETQYF.